Sequencing of this TCR beta chain was carried out in a study of OX40 agonist ivuxolimab in advanced cancers. General study points: Low normalized T-cell clonal expansion was additionally recorded for some nonresponders. The CD4+ and CD8+ T cells in the blood had expanded clonally by week 6 at 0.1 to 3.0 mg/kg.

Here immunoSEQ multiplex PCR was the method, and the copy in TCRdb shows in-frame clones only, minus some. The sample lists 95,000 to 150,000 clones, over 85% occurring once. Comments on this clone: As yet, its antigen is unknown.

This CDR3 spans 19 amino acids. Germline V lookup: CDR1 LGHNA, CDR2 YNFKEQ. Trimming shortened V by 0 bases and J by 2 bases, and 23 bases separated the two germline ends. This sample comprised CD4+ or CD8+ T cells sorted from blood, obtained in a trial of the OX40 agonist ivuxolimab. This chain uses TRBV4-2 with TRBJ2-7; the D is unclear. The receptor was derived from an adult with an advanced solid tumor such as melanoma, head and neck, liver or kidney cancer. The CDR3: CASSQEDGIAGEEPYEQYF. In nucleotides, the CDR3 is TGTGCCAGCAGCCAAGAGGACGGAATTGCCGGAGAAGAACCCTACGAGCAGTACTTC.